The 28 T cell receptor beta chains reported below all come from one sample, sequenced in a study of OX40 agonist ivuxolimab in advanced cancers. Assay used: immunoSEQ multiplex PCR; TCRdb lists only in-frame clones, some missing. The table includes about 77,000 clones, roughly 85% detected once. This specimen consisted of CD4+ or CD8+ T cells sorted from blood, obtained in a trial of the OX40 agonist ivuxolimab. These receptor sequences come from an adult with an advanced solid tumor such as melanoma, head and neck, liver or kidney cancer.

The gene calls are TRBV6-6 and TRBJ2-7; TRBD1 aligns across 8 bases. The CDR3 spans 14 residues. The ends lost 2 bases at V and 3 bases at J; junction bases unmatched: 3. Per the germline V gene, CDR1 is MNHNY and CDR2 is SVGAGI (reference sequence). CDR3: CASSYGDRGYEQYF. DNA for the CDR3: TGTGCCAGCAGTTACGGTGACAGGGGCTACGAGCAGTACTTC.

The chain couples TRBV28 to TRBJ1-2; D is unresolved. Germline V gene sequence: CDR1 MDHEN, CDR2 SYDVKM. This CDR3 is 15 amino acids long. Trimming took off 3 bases at V and 4 bases at J, with 15 bases between the two ends. As DNA, the CDR3 is TGTGCCAGCAGTTTCGGCAGGCAATATTCCTATGGCTACACCTTC. This gives the protein CASSFGRQYSYGYTF.

V gene TRBV5-6 combines with J gene TRBJ2-1, with D perhaps TRBD1 or TRBD2 (5 bases each). Germline V gives CDR1 SGHDT, CDR2 YYEEEE. The CDR3 contains 16 residues. Trimming shortened V by 2 bases and J by 0 bases, and 12 bases separated the two germline ends. The CDR3 loop is CASSFENGASYNEQFF. In DNA form, the CDR3 reads TGTGCCAGCAGCTTCGAAAACGGGGCCTCCTACAATGAGCAGTTCTTC. Full variable domain (outside the CDR3, taken from reference TRBV5-6 and TRBJ2-1): DAGVTQSPTHLIKTRGQQVTLRCSPKSGHDTVSWYQQALGQGPQFIFQYYEEEERQRGNFPDRFSGHQFPNYSSELNVNALLLGDSALYLCASSFENGASYNEQFFGPGTRLTVL.

V is TRBV7-2 and J is TRBJ2-5; tentatively, D is TRBD1 (6 bases). V gave up 3 bases and J gave up 4 bases, with 9 bases separating them. The CDR3 contains 13 residues. Germline V lookup: CDR1 SGHTA, CDR2 FQGNSA. The CDR3 nucleotides are TGTGCCAGCAGCTTTAAAGGGGGAGAGACCCAGTACTTC. Its translation is CASSFKGGETQYF.

This CDR3 is CASSEATNTEAFF. CDR3 sequence (DNA): TGTGCCAGCAGTGAAGCGACCAACACTGAAGCTTTCTTT. The chain carries TRBV2 and TRBJ1-1; no reliable D call. The CDR3 spans 13 residues. With 0 bases removed from V and 2 bases from J, the gap between germline ends came to 4 bases. From germline, CDR1 is SNHLY and CDR2 FYNNEI.

This clone was observed a single time. The CDR3 nucleotides are TGTGCCAGCAGCTTGGGAGATTCTGGGGCCAACGTCCTGACTTTC. Translated: CASSLGDSGANVLTF. The rearrangement uses TRBV5-5 and TRBJ2-6, with no clear D. The CDR3 covers 15 residues. V gave up 0 bases and J gave up 1 base, with 5 bases separating them. Germline V gene lookup returns CDR1 SGHKS and CDR2 YYEKEE (reference sequence).

This clone was counted a few times. V gene TRBV9 combines with J gene TRBJ1-6; no clear D. CDR3 size: 15 residues. Trimming removed 0 bases at V and 0 bases at J, with 4 bases between. Germline CDR1 reads SGDLS; CDR2 reads YYNGEE. The DNA for the CDR3 is TGTGCCAGCAGCGTAGGCAGCTCCTATAATTCACCCCTCCACTTT. This codes for CASSVGSSYNSPLHF.

This clone was detected once. The chain links TRBV4-1 to TRBJ2-7, with D possibly TRBD2 on 6 matching bases. V lost 5 bases, J lost 2 bases, and 19 bases lay in between. The CDR3 covers 16 residues. From germline, CDR1 is MGHRA and CDR2 YSYEKL. The CDR3 loop reads CASSYAAVQRAYEQYF. The CDR3 nucleotides are TGCGCCAGCAGCTACGCAGCGGTCCAGCGGGCCTACGAGCAGTACTTC.

This clone was detected only once. J is TRBJ2-7 and V is TRBV6-1; D is undetermined. Germline V CDR1 and CDR2: MNHNS, SASEGT. V lost 1 base and J 6 bases, leaving 13 bases between the germline ends. The CDR3 consists of 14 residues. The CDR3 coding sequence is TGTGCCAGCAGTGAAGTGAGACTCTCGGGCGAGCAGTACTTC. It yields the protein CASSEVRLSGEQYF.

This chain joins TRBV7-2 and TRBJ1-1; D remains unclear. CDR3 length: 12 amino acids. The V end lost 6 bases, the J end lost 7 bases, and 12 bases lay between the germline ends. Germline assignment: CDR1 SGHTA and CDR2 FQGNSA. The CDR3 is CASRPQMIEAFF. In DNA, the CDR3 is TGTGCCAGCAGACCTCAGATGATTGAAGCTTTCTTT.

The V gene is TRBV15, the J gene TRBJ2-7; 8 positions match TRBD2. V lost 1 base to trimming and J lost 3 bases; unmatched junction nucleotides: 8. Germline loops: CDR1 LNHNV, CDR2 YYDKDF (reference sequence). CDR3 size: 16 residues. The DNA of the CDR3 is TGTGCCACCAGCAGAGTGAGCGGGGGCGCCGTCTACGAGCAGTACTTC. Translation gives CATSRVSGGAVYEQYF.

This clone was recorded only once. J is TRBJ2-7 and V is TRBV5-1; 11 bases map to TRBD2. CDR3 length: 15 residues. Losses at the gene ends were 0 bases for V and 4 bases for J; bases not matched to a gene: 3. From germline, CDR1 is SGHRS and CDR2 YFSETQ. In nucleotides, the CDR3 is TGCGCCAGCAGCTTGGAGGCTAGCGGGGGGTACGAGCAGTACTTC. This encodes CASSLEASGGYEQYF.

The J gene is TRBJ2-1, the V gene TRBV6-1; 10 bases match TRBD1. The CDR3 runs to 15 residues. Per the germline V gene, CDR1 is MNHNS and CDR2 is SASEGT. The trim removed 5 bases at V and 6 bases at J, leaving 7 bases unmatched. CDR3 protein: CASSRSGTGANEQFF. The DNA for the CDR3 is TGTGCCAGCAGTCGTTCCGGGACAGGGGCCAATGAGCAGTTCTTC.

The chain employs TRBV7-3 and TRBJ2-1; possibly TRBD1 for D (5 bases). V shed 5 bases and J shed 12 bases, with 14 bases lying between them. CDR1 SGHTA and CDR2 FQGTGA come from the germline V gene. This CDR3 region has 12 residues. DNA of the CDR3: TGTGCCAGCAGCCCCCAGGGCCGTACGCAGTTCTTC. It codes for CASSPQGRTQFF.

The chain employs TRBV6-4 and TRBJ2-1; weak D call: TRBD1 (6 bases). The V end lost 6 bases, the J end lost 8 bases, and 17 bases lay between the germline ends. There are 14 residues in the CDR3. Germline V gives CDR1 MRHNA, CDR2 SNTAGT. The CDR3 loop is CASSIRGGRDEQFF. In nucleotides, the CDR3 is TGTGCCAGCAGCATCAGAGGGGGTCGGGATGAGCAGTTCTTC.

This chain uses TRBV4-1 with TRBJ2-1, with 9 bases aligning to TRBD2. The CDR3 length is 19 residues. Germline values: CDR1 MGHRA, CDR2 YSYEKL. With 0 bases clipped from V and 0 bases from J, the junction kept 9 bases outside the gene matches. CDR3 residues: CASSQEGGGRVSSYNEQFF. CDR3 DNA: TGCGCCAGCAGCCAAGAGGGGGGCGGGAGGGTCAGCTCCTACAATGAGCAGTTCTTC.

This chain uses TRBV18 with TRBJ1-5; D is undetermined. The CDR3 is made up of 13 amino acids. Germline CDR1 KGHSH, CDR2 LQKENI. V was shortened by 3 bases and J by 7 bases, with 10 bases between the two germline ends. Here the CDR3 DNA reads TGTGCCAGCTCACCGACGTCCTCACAGCCCCAGCATTTT. Its translation is CASSPTSSQPQHF.

The chain employs TRBV19 and TRBJ2-3; D is uncertain. Looked up from germline, CDR1 is LNHDA and CDR2 is SQIVND (reference sequence). The CDR3 spans 12 residues. With 3 bases removed from V and 1 base from J, the gap between germline ends came to 2 bases. In DNA, the CDR3 is TGTGCCAGTAGTATGGGCACAGATACGCAGTATTTT. Protein product: CASSMGTDTQYF.

CDR3 DNA sequence: TGTGCCATCGGGTTCGATGAGCAGTTCTTC. Translating it yields CAIGFDEQFF. This chain joins TRBV2 and TRBJ2-1; D is undetermined. The germline V gene encodes CDR1 SNHLY and CDR2 FYNNEI. The germline V and J ends were trimmed by 10 bases and 8 bases, with 9 bases remaining between them. This CDR3 region has 10 residues.

CDR3 protein: CATSRDRAGLSGNTIYF. The CDR3 DNA is TGTGCCACCAGCAGAGATCGGGCAGGCCTCTCTGGAAACACCATATATTTT. The J gene is TRBJ1-3, the V gene TRBV15; unclear D gene. Germline CDR1 reads LNHNV; CDR2 reads YYDKDF (reference sequence). Trimming stripped 0 bases from V and 0 bases from J, with 12 bases between. The CDR3 is 17 residues long.

V usage is TRBV4-2 and J usage is TRBJ2-2, with TRBD1 as a possible D gene (6 bases). The CDR3 runs 15 residues. From germline, CDR1 is LGHNA and CDR2 YNFKEQ. V lost 5 bases and J lost 5, with 15 bases in between. The chain's CDR3 is CASSTGYKGTGELFF. CDR3 coding DNA: TGTGCCAGCAGCACAGGGTATAAGGGTACCGGGGAGCTGTTTTTT.

The rearrangement links TRBV29-1 to TRBJ2-5; 9 nucleotides agree with TRBD1. The junction had 7 bases not matched to a gene; V was cut back by 7 bases and J by 4 bases. This CDR3 is built from 13 residues. Germline V CDR1 and CDR2: SQVTM, ANQGSEA. The CDR3 nucleotides are TGCAGCGCGGGACAGGGAAGAGGAGAGACCCAGTACTTC. As protein: CSAGQGRGETQYF.

The chain couples TRBV6-1 to TRBJ2-7; 12 bases agree with TRBD1. Germline V gene data show CDR1 as MNHNS and CDR2 as SASEGT. This CDR3 contains 15 residues. V trimming: 9 bases; J trimming: 0 bases; junction bases outside the gene matches: 6. The DNA for the CDR3 is TGTGCCAGTACTTGGGGACAGGGGGCCTCCTACGAGCAGTACTTC. Translation gives CASTWGQGASYEQYF.

This clone was counted a single time. The CDR3 bases are TGTGCCAGCACCTCTGGGGGGAAAGAAGAGACCCAGTACTTC. Translating gives CASTSGGKEETQYF. This sequence joins TRBV28 and TRBJ2-5; a possible D gene is TRBD2 (6 bases). The CDR3 has 14 amino acids. Per the germline V gene, CDR1 is MDHEN and CDR2 is SYDVKM. Trimming left V 7 bases short and J 3 bases short, with 15 bases between.

This rearrangement joins TRBV5-1 to TRBJ1-5; TRBD1 might be the D (5 bases). Germline loops: CDR1 SGHRS, CDR2 YFSETQ. The CDR3 loop spans 14 amino acids. Trimming removed 2 bases at V and 4 bases at J, with 10 bases between. CDR3 region: CASSFGTGNQPQHF. In DNA form, the CDR3 reads TGCGCCAGCAGCTTCGGGACGGGTAATCAGCCCCAGCATTTT.

The chain uses TRBV6-5 and TRBJ2-3; 7 nucleotides agree with TRBD2. V lost 7 bases and J lost 0; bases outside the gene matches: 7. From germline, CDR1 is MNHEY and CDR2 SVGAGI. CDR3 length equals 15 residues. The CDR3 DNA sequence: TGTGCCAGCACCCCCCTAGCGGCCAGCACAGATACGCAGTATTTT. It encodes CASTPLAASTDTQYF.

V gene TRBV10-3 combines with J gene TRBJ1-1; 7 nucleotides agree with TRBD1. V lost 0 bases to trimming and J lost 8 bases; unmatched junction nucleotides: 3. There are 13 residues in the CDR3. CDR1 is ENHRY and CDR2 is SYGVKD in the germline V gene. CDR3 loop: CAISESGQEEAFF. In nucleotides, the CDR3 is TGTGCCATCAGTGAGTCCGGACAGGAGGAAGCTTTCTTT.

This clone was found a few times. The gene calls are TRBV28 and TRBJ2-7; perhaps TRBD2 as D (5 bases). Deletions cut 6 bases from V and 3 bases from J, with 9 bases between. The germline gives CDR1 MDHEN, CDR2 SYDVKM. The CDR3 totals 12 residues. The CDR3 coding sequence is TGTGCCAGCAGACTCGGGGTCTACGAGCAGTACTTC. Translation: CASRLGVYEQYF.